This T cell receptor (beta chain) was captured in a study of somatic mutations in cytotoxic T cells in rheumatoid arthritis. Study context: Patient blood, which was peripheral blood collected as 30 ml EDTA, was drawn right after diagnosis and before any treatment started. Study outcomes and limitations: Greater age accompanied higher CD8+ clonality in rheumatoid arthritis patients, a pattern that was absent in healthy controls.

Turning to this clone: Its antigen is currently unknown.

TCRdb keeps only in-frame clones here, not all; method: immunoSEQ multiplex PCR. The sample shows over 5,500 clones, roughly 80% of them seen only once. Trimming removed 1 base from V and 5 bases from J, with 12 bases in between. The CDR3 covers 15 residues. Germline V gives CDR1 MGHRA, CDR2 YSYEKL. This TCR came from an adult with rheumatoid arthritis. The chain recombines TRBV4-1 with TRBJ2-1; tentative D call: TRBD1 (5 bases). The specimen sequenced was CD8+ T cells sorted from blood. Here the CDR3 reads CASSQVSGKHNEQFF. In DNA form, the CDR3 reads TGCGCCAGCAGCCAAGTCTCAGGGAAGCACAATGAGCAGTTCTTC.